The 11 T cell receptor beta chains below were found in one sample sequenced in a study of cytomegalovirus exposure and HLA in healthy donors. Sequencing was performed with immunoSEQ multiplex PCR; in TCRdb, only in-frame clones are kept and a portion is missing. The sample carries roughly 250,000 clones, roughly 90% recorded once. What was sequenced was PBMCs. These receptors all come from a woman in her late teens or twenties in good health and CMV-seronegative.

The chain links TRBV7-2 to TRBJ1-1, with D possibly TRBD1 on 6 matching bases. V dropped 4 bases and J dropped 5 bases, with 14 bases sitting between them. The CDR3 has 14 residues. Germline V gives CDR1 SGHTA, CDR2 FQGNSA. DNA of the CDR3: TGTGCCAGCAGCTCCTTTTCCAGGGGTACTGAAGCTTTCTTT. Protein sequence: CASSSFSRGTEAFF.

CDR3 residues: CASSAKRGDEQFF. Here the CDR3 DNA reads TGTGCCAGCAGTGCCAAAAGGGGCGATGAGCAGTTCTTC. The chain couples TRBV6-4 to TRBJ2-1; D possibly corresponds to TRBD1 (5 bases). Germline CDR1 MRHNA, CDR2 SNTAGT. V dropped 4 bases and J dropped 8 bases, with 12 bases sitting between them. The CDR3 runs to 13 residues.

This clone occurred a few times. For the CDR3, the DNA is TGTGCCAGCAGCCCCGGGACAGGGGGCCGGCAGCCCCAGCATTTT. Translated: CASSPGTGGRQPQHF. The V call is TRBV11-2, the J call TRBJ1-5; 12 nucleotides match TRBD1. Germline V CDR1 and CDR2: SGHAT, FQNNGV. The CDR3 loop spans 15 amino acids. Losses at the gene ends were 5 bases for V and 7 bases for J; bases not matched to a gene: 6.

The chain is built from TRBV29-1 and TRBJ2-7, with TRBD1 matching over 8 bases. The ends lost 6 bases at V and 7 bases at J; junction bases unmatched: 14. The CDR3 runs to 14 residues. Looked up from germline, CDR1 is SQVTM and CDR2 is ANQGSEA. CDR3 sequence: CSVEPRTGLGEQYF. The CDR3 DNA reads as TGCAGCGTCGAGCCCCGGACAGGGCTGGGGGAGCAGTACTTC.

J is TRBJ1-2 and V is TRBV28, with TRBD1 identical over 7 bases. V was pared by 6 bases and J by 6 bases, with 13 bases of the junction left unmatched. The germline CDR1 and CDR2 sequences are MDHEN and SYDVKM. This CDR3 is 15 amino acids long. The CDR3 bases are TGTGCCAGCAGCCCTCCGACAGGGTTGGAAGATGGCTACACCTTC. As protein: CASSPPTGLEDGYTF.

V is TRBV5-1 and J is TRBJ2-1; 14 nucleotides line up with TRBD2. This CDR3 spans 19 amino acids. The V gene end was trimmed by 4 bases and the J gene end by 7 bases; junction bases not matched to a gene: 16. CDR1 and CDR2 (germline): SGHRS, YFSETQ. The DNA for the CDR3 is TGCGCCAGCAGCCATCAGGGACTAGCGGGGGCCCTTGACGTGAATGAGCAGTTCTTC. Translation: CASSHQGLAGALDVNEQFF.

The chain uses TRBV9 and TRBJ2-1; D ambiguous. CDR3 length equals 15 residues. Germline V gives CDR1 SGDLS, CDR2 YYNGEE. Trimming removed 0 bases at V and 2 bases at J, with 9 bases between. CDR3 DNA sequence: TGTGCCAGCAGCGTAGCTAGTGCCACCTACAATGAGCAGTTCTTC. This sequence encodes CASSVASATYNEQFF.

The chain has TRBV4-1 and TRBJ1-1, with D possibly being TRBD1 (6 bases). This CDR3 spans 14 amino acids. V was cut by 5 bases and J by 1 base, with 11 bases left in between. Looked up from germline, CDR1 is MGHRA and CDR2 is YSYEKL. This chain's CDR3 is CASSFPGQNTEAFF. The DNA for the CDR3 is TGCGCCAGCAGCTTCCCGGGACAGAACACTGAAGCTTTCTTT.

This clone was observed a few times. The V call is TRBV30, the J call TRBJ2-2; weak D call: TRBD1 (5 bases). CDR3 size: 15 residues. Germline CDR1 GTSNPN, CDR2 SVGIG (reference sequence). The V gene lost 3 bases and the J gene lost 4 bases, with 15 bases spanning the gap. DNA for the CDR3: TGTGCCTGGAGCGAGGACAAGGTCTTCACCGGGGAGCTGTTTTTT. Protein: CAWSEDKVFTGELFF. Full variable domain (outside the CDR3, taken from reference TRBV30 and TRBJ2-2): SQTIHQWPATLVQPVGSPLSLECTVEGTSNPNLYWYRQAAGRGLQLLFYSVGIGQISSEVPQNLSASRPQDRQFILSSKKLLLSDSGFYLCAWSEDKVFTGELFFGEGSRLTVL.

The chain uses TRBV4-1 and TRBJ1-2; 7 nucleotides match TRBD1. Germline-derived CDR1 and CDR2 are MGHRA and YSYEKL. The CDR3 runs 15 residues. The J segment lost 8 bases and the V segment lost 3 bases, leaving 12 bases of the junction unmatched. CDR3 nucleotide sequence: TGCGCCAGCAGCCACTCCCTTGAGGGGGCGGACGGCTACACCTTC. Translated: CASSHSLEGADGYTF.

The V call is TRBV11-2, the J call TRBJ1-1; 7 bases map to TRBD1. V lost 8 bases, J lost 2 bases, and 8 bases stayed unmatched. This CDR3 spans 14 amino acids. From germline, CDR1 is SGHAT and CDR2 FQNNGV. The CDR3 DNA follows: TGTGCCAGCGGATTACAGGGGATAAACACTGAAGCTTTCTTT. Translation: CASGLQGINTEAFF.